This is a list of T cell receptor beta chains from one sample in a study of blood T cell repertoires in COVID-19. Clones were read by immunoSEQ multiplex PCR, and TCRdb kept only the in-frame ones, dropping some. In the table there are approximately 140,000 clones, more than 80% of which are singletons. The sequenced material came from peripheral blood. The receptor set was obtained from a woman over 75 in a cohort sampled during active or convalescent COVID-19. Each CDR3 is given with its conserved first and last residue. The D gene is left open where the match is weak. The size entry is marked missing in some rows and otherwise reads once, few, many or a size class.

CASRRSSSGNTIYF,TGTGCCAGTCGCCGGTCGAGCTCTGGAAACACCATATATTTT,TRBV3-1/TRBV3-2,.,.,TRBJ1-3
CASSVQGASEKLFF,TGTGCCAGCAGCGTACAGGGGGCTAGTGAAAAACTGTTTTTT,TRBV9,.,TRBD1,TRBJ1-4
CASSTPGWRGDETQYF,TGTGCCAGCAGCACGCCCGGGTGGCGCGGGGATGAGACCCAGTACTTC,TRBV28,.,.,TRBJ2-5
CASTPGLEETQYF,TGTGCCAGCACTCCGGGACTGGAAGAGACCCAGTACTTC,TRBV2,.,.,TRBJ2-5
CASSLQRQGAGANVLTF,TGTGCCAGCTCACTCCAAAGACAGGGGGCCGGGGCCAACGTCCTGACTTTC,TRBV18,.,TRBD1,TRBJ2-6
CASSLQVNYGYTF,TGTGCCAGCAGTTTGCAGGTTAACTATGGCTACACCTTC,TRBV28,.,.,TRBJ1-2
CASSLAGAGSTEAFF,TGTGCCAGCAGCTTAGCCGGGGCGGGGTCCACTGAAGCTTTCTTT,TRBV5-8,.,.,TRBJ1-1
CASSDGTGFAEQYF,TGTGCCAGCAGTGACGGGACAGGGTTTGCCGAGCAGTACTTC,TRBV2,.,TRBD1,TRBJ2-7
CASSVRFPGQGGLDTQYF,TGTGCCAGCAGCGTCCGGTTCCCCGGACAGGGGGGTTTGGATACGCAGTATTTT,TRBV11-2,once,TRBD1,TRBJ2-3
CASSIIGDSSGNTIYF,TGTGCCAGTAGTATAATAGGGGACAGCTCTGGAAACACCATATATTTT,TRBV19,.,TRBD1,TRBJ1-3
CASSQEGSGYSGANVLTF,TGCGCCAGCAGCCAAGAAGGTTCAGGCTACTCTGGGGCCAACGTCCTGACTTTC,TRBV4-3,.,.,TRBJ2-6
CASSPDWQGSETQYF,TGTGCCAGCAGCCCAGATTGGCAGGGATCGGAGACCCAGTACTTC,TRBV7-7,.,.,TRBJ2-5
CASRGQGFDYEQYF,TGTGCCAGCCGCGGACAGGGCTTTGACTACGAGCAGTACTTC,TRBV6-5,few,TRBD1,TRBJ2-7
CASSYGPNMGTEAFF,TGTGCCAGCAGTTACGGGCCCAACATGGGCACTGAAGCTTTCTTT,TRBV6-5,.,.,TRBJ1-1
CASSASGVLDTQYF,TGTGCCAGCAGCGCCAGCGGTGTGTTGGATACGCAGTATTTT,TRBV9,.,.,TRBJ2-3
CASSQVGGAGTGELFF,TGTGCCAGCAGCCAAGTAGGGGGCGCGGGCACCGGGGAGCTGTTTTTT,TRBV4-2,.,TRBD1,TRBJ2-2
CASSLVGLPSTDTQYF,TGCGCCAGCAGCTTGGTTGGGCTGCCGAGCACAGATACGCAGTATTTT,TRBV5-1,.,.,TRBJ2-3
CASSGPEGQVLSGANVLTF,TGTGCCAGCAGTGGTCCCGAAGGACAGGTCCTGTCTGGGGCCAACGTCCTGACTTTC,TRBV2,.,TRBD1,TRBJ2-6
CASSLGILAKNVQYF,TGTGCCAGCAGCTTGGGAATACTAGCCAAAAACGTTCAGTACTTC,TRBV5-5,.,.,TRBJ2-4
CASSLKGAGYGYTF,TGTGCCAGCAGCCTAAAGGGGGCGGGCTATGGCTACACCTTC,TRBV3-1/TRBV3-2,.,TRBD1,TRBJ1-2
CASSLVGGLNQHF,TGTGCCAGCAGCTTAGTGGGGGGGTTAAACCAGCATTTT,TRBV11-2,.,.,TRBJ1-5
CASSSGPGLLNYGYTF,TGTGCCAGCAGCTCGGGACCGGGACTTCTTAACTATGGCTACACCTTC,TRBV5-6,.,.,TRBJ1-2
CASSRGIGQYLDEQYF,TGTGCCAGCAGCCGGGGGATAGGACAATATTTGGACGAGCAGTACTTC,TRBV11-2,.,.,TRBJ2-7
CASSQDWSGSREQYF,TGTGCCAGCAGCCAAGATTGGTCAGGGTCTCGCGAGCAGTACTTC,TRBV4-2,.,.,TRBJ2-7
CASRRTGFSGYTF,TGTGCCAGCAGAAGAACAGGCTTCTCTGGCTACACCTTC,TRBV2,.,.,TRBJ1-2
CASSLRDSLTEAFF,TGTGCCAGCAGCTTACGGGACAGTCTCACTGAAGCTTTCTTT,TRBV7-3,.,TRBD1,TRBJ1-1
CASSLAGAKETQYF,TGTGCCAGCAGCTTAGCGGGGGCGAAAGAGACCCAGTACTTC,TRBV7-2,.,.,TRBJ2-5
CASSRRAGNTGELFF,TGTGCCAGCAGCAGGAGGGCGGGGAACACCGGGGAGCTGTTTTTT,TRBV5-4,.,.,TRBJ2-2
CASSISGGGTDTQYF,TGTGCCAGTAGTATATCCGGCGGGGGCACAGATACGCAGTATTTT,TRBV19,.,.,TRBJ2-3
CASSLELAVRATQYF,TGCGCCAGCAGCTTGGAACTAGCGGTGAGGGCTACGCAGTATTTT,TRBV5-1,.,TRBD2,TRBJ2-3
CASSQGTGLSYGYTF,TGTGCCAGCAGCCAGGGGACAGGGTTATCGTATGGCTACACCTTC,TRBV5-5,once,TRBD1,TRBJ1-2
CATSGGPGQGNHGYTF,TGTGCCACCAGTGGGGGACCGGGACAGGGAAACCATGGCTACACCTTC,TRBV24-1,once,TRBD1,TRBJ1-2
CASSLWGGTEAFF,TGTGCCAGCAGTTTATGGGGGGGTACTGAAGCTTTCTTT,TRBV28,.,.,TRBJ1-1
CATSDFDSLGTDTQYF,TGTGCCACCAGTGATTTTGACAGTCTGGGCACAGATACGCAGTATTTT,TRBV24-1,.,.,TRBJ2-3
CAWSRVNTEAFF,TGTGCCTGGAGTCGTGTGAACACTGAAGCTTTCTTT,TRBV30,.,.,TRBJ1-1
CATSDSAKGTDTQYF,TGTGCCACCAGTGATTCGGCCAAGGGGACAGATACGCAGTATTTT,TRBV24-1,.,.,TRBJ2-3
CSVVRGNQETQYF,TGCAGCGTTGTAAGGGGCAACCAAGAGACCCAGTACTTC,TRBV29-1,.,.,TRBJ2-5
CASSAAGTKVEQFF,TGTGCCAGCAGCGCCGCCGGGACTAAGGTTGAGCAGTTCTTC,TRBV13,.,TRBD2,TRBJ2-1
CASSGSTGENSPLHF,TGTGCCAGCAGCGGATCGACAGGGGAGAATTCACCCCTCCACTTT,TRBV7-9,few,TRBD1,TRBJ1-6
CSVCERAGGNEQFF,TGCAGCGTTTGTGAGCGGGCGGGGGGGAATGAGCAGTTCTTC,TRBV29-1,few,TRBD2,TRBJ2-1
CSSGEANGDTQYF,TGCAGCAGTGGTGAGGCCAATGGAGATACGCAGTATTTT,TRBV29-1,few,.,TRBJ2-3
CARSSRQGGTGELFF,TGTGCCAGAAGCTCACGGCAGGGGGGCACCGGGGAGCTGTTTTTT,TRBV5-3,.,.,TRBJ2-2
CATRDKYGYTF,TGTGCCACCCGGGACAAGTATGGCTACACCTTC,TRBV24-1,.,.,TRBJ1-2
CATRRQYSNQPQHF,TGTGCCACCAGACGACAGTATAGCAATCAGCCCCAGCATTTT,TRBV15,.,.,TRBJ1-5
CASSEDLQETQYF,TGTGCCAGCAGTGAGGACTTACAAGAGACCCAGTACTTC,TRBV11-2,.,.,TRBJ2-5
CASSNNRGPAGELFF,TGTGCCAGCAGCAACAACAGGGGGCCGGCCGGGGAGCTGTTTTTT,TRBV11-2,.,TRBD1,TRBJ2-2
CASSSVPGQGGSYQPQHF,TGTGCCAGCAGCTCCGTCCCGGGACAGGGGGGTTCGTATCAGCCCCAGCATTTT,TRBV7-2,.,TRBD1,TRBJ1-5
CASSYNPGKDYGYTF,TGTGCCAGCAGTTATAATCCGGGAAAGGACTATGGCTACACCTTC,TRBV6-5,.,.,TRBJ1-2
CASTPLLDGPIYF,TGTGCCAGCACTCCGCTCCTCGATGGGCCCATATATTTT,TRBV2,.,.,TRBJ1-3
CASSETGTTNTGELFF,TGTGCCAGCAGCGAAACCGGGACTACGAACACCGGGGAGCTGTTTTTT,TRBV5-6,once,TRBD2,TRBJ2-2
CASSLVLGGTDTQYF,TGTGCCAGCAGCTTAGTTTTAGGGGGCACAGATACGCAGTATTTT,TRBV7-9,.,.,TRBJ2-3
CASSSRVRGEAFF,TGTGCCAGCAGCTCCCGTGTCAGGGGGGAAGCTTTCTTT,TRBV11-2,.,TRBD1,TRBJ1-1
CASSRTGTTGELFF,TGTGCCAGCAGCCGGACAGGGACGACCGGGGAGCTGTTTTTT,TRBV5-4,.,TRBD1,TRBJ2-2
CASSQHNYYGYTF,TGTGCCAGCAGCCAACACAATTACTATGGCTACACCTTC,TRBV27,.,.,TRBJ1-2